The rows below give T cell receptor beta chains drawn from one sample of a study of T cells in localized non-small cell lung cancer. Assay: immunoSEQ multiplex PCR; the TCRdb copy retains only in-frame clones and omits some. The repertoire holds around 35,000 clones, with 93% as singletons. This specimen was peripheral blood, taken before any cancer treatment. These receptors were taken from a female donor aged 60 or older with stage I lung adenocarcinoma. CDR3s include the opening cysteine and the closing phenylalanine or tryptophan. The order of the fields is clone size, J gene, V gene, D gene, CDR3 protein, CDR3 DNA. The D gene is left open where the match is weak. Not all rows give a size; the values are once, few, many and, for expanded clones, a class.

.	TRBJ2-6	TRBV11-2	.	CASSLEPGANVLTF	TGTGCCAGCAGCCTAGAACCTGGGGCCAACGTCCTGACTTTC
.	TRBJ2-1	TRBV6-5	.	CASSYGGYAEQFF	TGTGCCAGCAGTTACGGGGGGTATGCTGAGCAGTTCTTC
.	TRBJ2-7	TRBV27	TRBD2	CASSSLAGTFYEQYF	TGTGCCAGCAGTTCCTTAGCGGGGACCTTTTACGAGCAGTACTTC
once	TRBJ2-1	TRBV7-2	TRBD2	CASSLTSGYNEQFF	TGTGCCAGCAGCTTGACTAGCGGTTACAATGAGCAGTTCTTC
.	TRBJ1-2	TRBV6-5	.	CASSSVAGYYGYTF	TGTGCCAGCAGTTCCGTCGCAGGCTACTATGGCTACACCTTC
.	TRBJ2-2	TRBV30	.	CACTRPVPSNTGELFF	TGTGCCTGTACCCGCCCCGTCCCTTCAAACACCGGGGAGCTGTTTTTT
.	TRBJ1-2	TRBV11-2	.	CASSLVRGRVGLGYTF	TGTGCCAGCAGCTTAGTGCGGGGCAGGGTCGGTCTAGGCTACACCTTC
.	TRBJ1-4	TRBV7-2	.	CASSIYRVDEKLFF	TGTGCCAGCAGCATCTACAGGGTTGATGAAAAACTGTTTTTT
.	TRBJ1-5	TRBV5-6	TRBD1	CASSFGTGSHQPQHF	TGTGCCAGCAGCTTCGGGACAGGGAGCCATCAGCCCCAGCATTTT
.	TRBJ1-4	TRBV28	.	CASSPSAGGAEKLFF	TGTGCCAGCAGTCCATCTGCCGGGGGTGCTGAAAAACTGTTTTTT
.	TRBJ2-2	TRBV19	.	CASRVQGLLGRTGELFF	TGTGCCAGTAGGGTTCAGGGGTTACTTGGAAGAACCGGGGAGCTGTTTTTT
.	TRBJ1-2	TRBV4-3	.	CASSSQASYGYTF	TGCGCCAGCAGTTCACAAGCTTCCTATGGCTACACCTTC
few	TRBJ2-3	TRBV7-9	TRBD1	CASSSGTDGDTQYF	TGTGCCAGCAGCTCAGGGACAGATGGAGATACGCAGTATTTT
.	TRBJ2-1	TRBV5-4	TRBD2	CASSLGLDYNEQFF	TGTGCCAGCAGCCTGGGACTAGACTACAATGAGCAGTTCTTC